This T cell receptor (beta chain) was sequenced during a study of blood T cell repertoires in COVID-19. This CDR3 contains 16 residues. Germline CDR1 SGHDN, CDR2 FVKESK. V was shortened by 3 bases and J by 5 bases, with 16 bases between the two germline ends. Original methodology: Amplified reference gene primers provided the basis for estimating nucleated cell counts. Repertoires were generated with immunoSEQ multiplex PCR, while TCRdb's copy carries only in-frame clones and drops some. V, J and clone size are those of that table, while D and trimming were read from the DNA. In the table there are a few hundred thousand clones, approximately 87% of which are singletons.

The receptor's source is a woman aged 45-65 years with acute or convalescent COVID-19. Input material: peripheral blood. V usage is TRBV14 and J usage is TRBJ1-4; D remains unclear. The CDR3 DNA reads TGTGCCAGCAGCCATAGGACCCTCGGGAGAAATGAAAAACTGTTTTTT. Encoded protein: CASSHRTLGRNEKLFF.